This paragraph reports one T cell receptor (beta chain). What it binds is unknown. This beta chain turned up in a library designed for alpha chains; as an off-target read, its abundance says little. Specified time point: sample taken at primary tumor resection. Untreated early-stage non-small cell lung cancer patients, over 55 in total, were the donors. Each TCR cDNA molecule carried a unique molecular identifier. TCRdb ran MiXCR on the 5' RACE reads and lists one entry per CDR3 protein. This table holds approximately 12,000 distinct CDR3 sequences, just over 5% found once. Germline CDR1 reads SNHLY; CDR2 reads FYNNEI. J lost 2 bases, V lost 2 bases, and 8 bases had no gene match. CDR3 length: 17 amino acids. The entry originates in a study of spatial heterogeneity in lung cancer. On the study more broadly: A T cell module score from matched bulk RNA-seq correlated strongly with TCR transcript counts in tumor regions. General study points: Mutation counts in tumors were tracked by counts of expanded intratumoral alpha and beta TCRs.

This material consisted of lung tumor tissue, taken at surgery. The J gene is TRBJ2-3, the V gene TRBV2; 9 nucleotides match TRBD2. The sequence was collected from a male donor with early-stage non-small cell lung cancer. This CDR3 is CASSEIERGATTDTQYF. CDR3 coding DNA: TGTGCCAGCAGTGAAATCGAGCGGGGGGCCACCACAGATACGCAGTATTTT. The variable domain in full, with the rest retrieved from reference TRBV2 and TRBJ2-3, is EPEVTQTPSHQVTQMGQEVILRCVPISNHLYFYWYRQILGQKVEFLVSFYNNEISEKSEIFDDQFSVERPDGSNFTLKIRSTKLEDSAMYFCASSEIERGATTDTQYFGPGTRLTVL.